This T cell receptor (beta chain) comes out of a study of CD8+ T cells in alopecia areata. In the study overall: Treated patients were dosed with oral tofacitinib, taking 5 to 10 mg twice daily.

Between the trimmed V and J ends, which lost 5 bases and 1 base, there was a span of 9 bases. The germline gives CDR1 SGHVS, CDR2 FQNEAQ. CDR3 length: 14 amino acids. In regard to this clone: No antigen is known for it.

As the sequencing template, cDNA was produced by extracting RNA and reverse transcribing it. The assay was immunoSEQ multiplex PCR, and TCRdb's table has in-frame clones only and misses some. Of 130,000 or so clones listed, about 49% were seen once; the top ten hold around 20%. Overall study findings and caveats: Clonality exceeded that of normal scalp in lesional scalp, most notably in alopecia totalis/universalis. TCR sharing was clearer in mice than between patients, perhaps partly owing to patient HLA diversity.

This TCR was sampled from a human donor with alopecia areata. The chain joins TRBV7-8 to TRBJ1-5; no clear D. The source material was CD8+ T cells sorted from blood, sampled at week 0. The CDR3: CASSIGQSNQPQHF. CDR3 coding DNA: TGTGCCAGCAGCATAGGGCAGAGCAATCAGCCCCAGCATTTT. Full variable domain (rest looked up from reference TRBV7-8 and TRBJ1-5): GAGVSQSPRYKVAKRGQDVALRCDPISGHVSLFWYQQALGQGPEFLTYFQNEAQLDKSGLPSDRFFAERPEGSVSTLKIQRTQQEDSAVYLCASSIGQSNQPQHFGDGTRLSIL.